Listed here are 19 T cell receptor beta chains from one sample, sequenced in a study of blood T cell repertoires in COVID-19. Repertoires were generated with immunoSEQ multiplex PCR, while TCRdb's copy carries only in-frame clones and drops some. The sample holds about 210,000 clones, approximately 89% seen once. Input material: PBMCs or T cells enriched from blood (not recorded which). These receptors were collected from a woman in her thirties or forties with acute COVID-19.

The gene calls are TRBV6-5 and TRBJ1-1; the D is unclear. Germline lookup yields CDR1 MNHEY and CDR2 SVGAGI. Trimming shortened V by 7 bases and J by 0 bases, and 9 bases separated the two germline ends. The CDR3 runs 13 residues. The DNA of the CDR3 is TGTGCCAGCATACAGCTCCTGAACACTGAAGCTTTCTTT. Translation: CASIQLLNTEAFF.

This clone occurred a few times. The CDR3 sequence: CASSQSQRTSCPPSQYF. In DNA, the CDR3 is TGCGCCAGCAGTCAATCGCAGCGGACCTCCTGCCCTCCATCGCAGTATTTT. This chain links TRBV23-1 with TRBJ2-3; D may be TRBD2 (5 bases). TRBV23-1 is classed as an ORF, of uncertain function. The V gene lost 0 bases and the J gene lost 10 bases, with 23 bases spanning the gap. The CDR3 has 17 amino acids.

The J gene is TRBJ1-3, the V gene TRBV5-5; D not certain. The germline V gene encodes CDR1 SGHKS and CDR2 YYEKEE (reference sequence). V dropped 0 bases and J dropped 0 bases, with 13 bases sitting between them. The length of the CDR3 is 17 residues. CDR3 region: CASSLASGSYSGNTIYF. The CDR3 DNA sequence: TGTGCCAGCAGCTTGGCCTCGGGATCGTACTCTGGAAACACCATATATTTT.

The chain carries TRBV12-5 and TRBJ1-5, with TRBD1 matching 10 bases. Looked up from germline, CDR1 is LGHNT and CDR2 is FRNRAP. CDR3 size: 15 residues. V was pared by 7 bases and J by 3 bases, with 6 bases of the junction left unmatched. The CDR3 loop reads CASDGTGAVNQPQHF. CDR3 in DNA: TGTGCTAGTGACGGGACAGGGGCGGTCAATCAGCCCCAGCATTTT.

This chain links TRBV11-2 with TRBJ2-5; maybe TRBD2 (5 bases). Germline CDR1 reads SGHAT; CDR2 reads FQNNGV. V lost 0 bases and J 5 bases, leaving 16 bases between the germline ends. This CDR3 spans 16 amino acids. The CDR3 DNA sequence: TGTGCCAGCAGCTTAGATCTAGGAGCGGTCTTCGAGACCCAGTACTTC. Encoded protein: CASSLDLGAVFETQYF.

This chain uses TRBV19 with TRBJ2-5, with 10 bases matching TRBD1. Germline V gene sequence: CDR1 LNHDA, CDR2 SQIVND (reference sequence). This CDR3 comprises 14 residues. The V segment lost 5 bases and the J segment 11 bases; nucleotides outside the gene matches: 11. The CDR3 loop reads CASSEPGQGTTQYF. DNA for the CDR3: TGTGCCAGTAGTGAGCCGGGACAGGGGACTACACAGTACTTC.

This chain uses TRBV19 with TRBJ2-2; 9 nucleotides agree with TRBD2. V gave up 6 bases and J gave up 6 bases; unmatched junction bases: 14. Germline V gene lookup returns CDR1 LNHDA and CDR2 SQIVND (reference sequence). The CDR3 is made up of 17 amino acids. As DNA, the CDR3 is TGTGCCAGTAGCCGCCCCCGGCGGGAGGGCCTCGCCGGGGAGCTGTTTTTT. This sequence encodes CASSRPRREGLAGELFF.

V gene TRBV6-4 combines with J gene TRBJ2-3, with D possibly being TRBD2 (5 bases). Trimming removed 4 bases at V and 3 bases at J, with 14 bases between. CDR3 length: 15 residues. Germline V gives CDR1 MRHNA, CDR2 SNTAGT. The CDR3 sequence is CASSVVGDGTDTQYF. CDR3 bases: TGTGCCAGCAGTGTAGTGGGAGATGGTACAGATACGCAGTATTTT.

The V gene is TRBV4-1, the J gene TRBJ2-4; D may be TRBD2 (5 bases). The CDR3 is made up of 13 amino acids. CDR1 and CDR2 (germline): MGHRA, YSYEKL. V gave up 1 base and J gave up 9 bases, with 10 bases separating them. CDR3 loop: CASSQVLEGIQYF. The CDR3 region has the DNA TGCGCCAGCAGCCAAGTCCTCGAGGGCATTCAGTACTTC.

This chain uses TRBV7-9 with TRBJ2-4, with D tentatively TRBD2 (5 bases). Germline values: CDR1 SEHNR, CDR2 FQNEAQ (reference sequence). The CDR3 totals 16 residues. V was pared by 1 base and J by 0 bases, with 10 bases between. CDR3 loop: CASSLGSGLAKNIQYF. The CDR3, as DNA: TGTGCCAGCAGCTTAGGGTCAGGACTAGCCAAAAACATTCAGTACTTC.

The chain combines TRBV7-9 with TRBJ2-5; D perhaps matches TRBD2 (6 bases). V lost 5 bases, J lost 1 base, and 17 bases lay in between. CDR1 is SEHNR, CDR2 FQNEAQ, per germline (reference sequence). The CDR3 sequence is 16 residues long. The CDR3 here is CASSRGTTPLQETQYF. The DNA of the CDR3 is TGTGCCAGCAGCCGCGGGACGACGCCACTCCAAGAGACCCAGTACTTC.

The chain employs TRBV7-2 and TRBJ1-3, with D hard to call. CDR1 is SGHTA, CDR2 FQGNSA, per germline. V shed 4 bases and J shed 0 bases, with 7 bases lying between them. The CDR3 covers 14 residues. The CDR3 DNA reads as TGTGCCAGCAGCTACCAGAACTCTGGAAACACCATATATTTT. As protein: CASSYQNSGNTIYF.

The V call is TRBV5-1, the J call TRBJ2-7; 8 bases are a match to TRBD2. This CDR3 comprises 15 residues. Per germline, CDR1 SGHRS and CDR2 YFSETQ. Germline trimming cut 2 bases from V and 4 bases from J; bases unmatched to any gene: 8. CDR3 loop: CASSFGLAGVYEQYV. The CDR3 region has the DNA TGCGCCAGCAGCTTCGGGCTAGCGGGCGTTTACGAGCAGTACGTC.

This clone was found once. The chain carries TRBV29-1 and TRBJ2-3; 11 bases are a match to TRBD2. The length of the CDR3 is 14 residues. Trimming removed 6 bases from V and 3 bases from J; junction bases left unmatched: 5. Germline lookup yields CDR1 SQVTM and CDR2 ANQGSEA. DNA for the CDR3: TGCAGCGTGAGACTAGCGGGGCGGACAGATACGCAGTATTTT. It encodes CSVRLAGRTDTQYF.

The CDR3 DNA reads as TGTGCCAGCAGCCAAGGGGTAGGAGGGCGGGAGACCCAGTACTTC. It codes for CASSQGVGGRETQYF. This sequence joins TRBV3-1 (or the pseudogene TRBV3-2) and TRBJ2-5; TRBD2 is a possible D gene (6 bases). Trimming cost V 1 base and J 5 bases, with 14 bases left between them. The germline gives CDR1 LGHDT, CDR2 YNNKEL (reference sequence). The CDR3 is 15 amino acids.

The table lists this clone with a few counts. The J gene is TRBJ1-4, the V gene TRBV7-9, with D possibly matching TRBD1 (6 bases). Germline CDR1 and CDR2: SEHNR and FQNEAQ (reference sequence). The CDR3 loop spans 16 amino acids. Trimming removed 5 bases from V and 4 bases from J, with 17 bases in between. Written as DNA, the CDR3 is TGTGCCAGCAGCCGGAGGACAGCGCAGGGTAATGAAAAACTGTTTTTT. It is translated as CASSRRTAQGNEKLFF.

The V call is TRBV5-1, the J call TRBJ2-1, with 11 bases that match TRBD2. The CDR3 covers 19 residues. CDR1 SGHRS and CDR2 YFSETQ come from the germline V gene. With V trimmed by 5 bases and J by 3 bases, 16 bases remained unmatched. CDR3 protein: CASSLKLAGAPTFYNEQFF. The CDR3 DNA follows: TGCGCCAGCAGTCTCAAACTAGCGGGGGCGCCGACTTTCTACAATGAGCAGTTCTTC. The full variable domain, in which reference TRBV5-1 and TRBJ2-1 provide the parts outside the CDR3, is KAGVTQTPRYLIKTRGQQVTLSCSPISGHRSVSWYQQTPGQGLQFLFEYFSETQRNKGNFPGRFSGRQFSNSRSEMNVSTLELGDSALYLCASSLKLAGAPTFYNEQFFGPGTRLTVL.

This clone was observed a handful of times. V and J are TRBV30 and TRBJ1-2, with 9 bases identical to TRBD1. J gave up 5 bases and V 2 bases, and 3 bases lay outside the gene matches. This CDR3 contains 13 residues. In germline, CDR1 is GTSNPN, CDR2 SVGIG (reference sequence). The CDR3 is CAWSRDREYGYTF. CDR3 nucleotides: TGTGCCTGGAGTAGGGACAGGGAGTATGGCTACACCTTC. The full variable domain, completed using reference TRBV30 and TRBJ1-2, is SQTIHQWPATLVQPVGSPLSLECTVEGTSNPNLYWYRQAAGRGLQLLFYSVGIGQISSEVPQNLSASRPQDRQFILSSKKLLLSDSGFYLCAWSRDREYGYTFGSGTRLTVV.

This clone came up a few times. The V gene is TRBV5-1, the J gene TRBJ2-1; TRBD2 is a possible D gene (6 bases). V lost 7 bases and J lost 8, with 16 bases in between. The length of the CDR3 is 13 residues. Germline V gene data show CDR1 as SGHRS and CDR2 as YFSETQ. The CDR3 DNA sequence: TGCGCCAGCGCCCGCGGGACGAGGGATGAGCAGTTCTTC. Translated, it gives CASARGTRDEQFF.